These 18 T cell receptor beta chains originate from one sample sequenced in a study of neurological immune-mediated disorders. Using its own MiXCR run on the 5' RACE reads, TCRdb lists one record per CDR3 protein. The profile shows about 71,000 distinct CDR3 sequences, 3.5% to 5% of them singletons. The sequencing sample was made of PBMCs. The receptors were gathered from a man under 40 with multiple sclerosis.

This clonotype was counted at least ten times. The chain employs TRBV4-2 and TRBJ1-1, with D unresolved. The ends were cut back, 0 bases at V and 3 bases at J, with 5 bases in the middle. The V gene's germline CDR1 is LGHNA and CDR2 YNFKEQ. This CDR3 region has 13 residues. CDR3 sequence (DNA): TGTGCCAGCAGCCAAGATCTGGACACTGAAGCTTTCTTT. Its protein product is CASSQDLDTEAFF.

The chain employs TRBV18 and TRBJ2-7; perhaps TRBD1 as D (6 bases). The CDR3 contains 14 residues. Germline lookup yields CDR1 KGHSH and CDR2 LQKENI. V was shortened by 0 bases and J by 3 bases, with 9 bases between the two germline ends. The CDR3 DNA reads as TGTGCCAGCTCACCACCGGACAGACACTACGAGCAGTACGTC. Amino acids: CASSPPDRHYEQYV.

V and J are TRBV5-1 and TRBJ2-1; possibly TRBD2 for D (6 bases). CDR3 length: 16 amino acids. V lost 0 bases and J lost 9, with 19 bases in between. Looked up from germline, CDR1 is SGHRS and CDR2 is YFSETQ. The CDR3 DNA reads as TGCGCCAGCAGCTTGGCTGGGGTAGCGGACTCCAGTGAGCAGTTCTTC. Amino acids: CASSLAGVADSSEQFF.

This clonotype has only a few counts. CDR3 DNA: TGCAGTGCCAGGACTAGGGGCACAGATACGCAGTATTTT. Its translation is CSARTRGTDTQYF. The chain links TRBV20-1 to TRBJ2-3, with 7 bases identical to TRBD2. The CDR3 runs 13 residues. The V gene end was trimmed by 6 bases and the J gene end by 1 base; junction bases not matched to a gene: 4. Germline CDR1 DFQATT, CDR2 SNEGSKA (reference sequence).

Ten or more counts support this clonotype. The chain is built from TRBV18 and TRBJ2-7; 9 bases map to TRBD1. Germline CDR1 and CDR2: KGHSH and LQKENI. CDR3 length: 16 amino acids. Trimming at V came to 0 bases and at J to 3 bases, leaving 6 bases not matched to a gene. The CDR3 reads CASSPPGTGQIYEQYF. The CDR3 nucleotides are TGTGCCAGCTCACCACCGGGGACAGGGCAAATCTACGAGCAGTACTTC.

In this sample, this clonotype turned up a few times. The rearrangement joins TRBV20-1 to TRBJ2-2; TRBD2 matches at 11 bases. After removal of 0 bases from V and 8 bases from J, the junction contained 11 bases not matched to a gene. The CDR3 covers 17 residues. CDR1 is DFQATT and CDR2 is SNEGSKA in the germline V gene (reference sequence). The CDR3: CSARDMSSGGIWGELFF. CDR3 nucleotides: TGCAGTGCTAGAGATATGTCTAGCGGGGGGATCTGGGGGGAGCTGTTTTTT.

The gene calls are TRBV4-1 and TRBJ2-7, with 7 positions matching TRBD2. Germline values: CDR1 MGHRA, CDR2 YSYEKL. The CDR3 length is 11 residues. Unmatched junction bases numbered 3, after V lost 9 bases and J lost 4 bases. CDR3 sequence: CASGRGYEQYF. The CDR3, as DNA: TGCGCCAGTGGGCGGGGGTACGAGCAGTACTTC.

Many counts were recorded for this clonotype. Germline and junction disagree at one end, which may indicate a read error. The chain couples TRBV29-1 to TRBJ2-1; TRBD1 matches at 7 bases. Per the germline V gene, CDR1 is SQVTM and CDR2 is ANQGSEA. This CDR3 is 15 amino acids long. The CDR3 loop reads CSVEGMEAGGNGQFF. As DNA, the CDR3 is TGCAGCGTTGAAGGAATGGAGGCAGGGGGTAATGGGCAGTTCTTC.

This clonotype was found many times. The genes are TRBV21-1 and TRBJ2-5. TRBV21-1 is listed as a pseudogene. This CDR3 region has 8 residues. The CDR3 nucleotides are TGTGCCCAAGAGACCCAGTACTTC. It is translated as CAQETQYF.

This clonotype came up many times. The V call is TRBV9, the J call TRBJ1-1; no reliable D call. Trimming shortened V by 1 base and J by 3 bases, and 7 bases separated the two germline ends. Germline V lookup: CDR1 SGDLS, CDR2 YYNGEE. The CDR3 totals 13 residues. CDR3 sequence: CASSVSPHTEAFF. The CDR3 DNA reads TGTGCCAGCAGCGTAAGCCCCCACACTGAAGCTTTCTTT.

This clonotype has a count of ten or more. This sequence joins TRBV10-3 and TRBJ2-3; 8 positions match TRBD1. V lost 4 bases, J lost 4 bases, and 7 bases stayed unmatched. The germline V gene encodes CDR1 ENHRY and CDR2 SYGVKD. The CDR3 loop spans 15 amino acids. This CDR3 reads CAISGGQGGADTQYF. In nucleotides, the CDR3 is TGTGCCATCAGTGGCGGACAGGGTGGGGCAGATACGCAGTATTTT.

This clonotype was seen at least ten times. The chain employs TRBV3-1 and TRBJ1-1; D is ambiguous. Trimming shortened V by 4 bases and J by 4 bases, and 10 bases separated the two germline ends. Germline V gene sequence: CDR1 LGHDT, CDR2 YNNKEL (reference sequence). This CDR3 is built from 13 residues. CDR3 in amino acids: CASSRHISTEAFF. Here the CDR3 DNA reads TGTGCCAGCAGCCGACATATCAGCACTGAAGCTTTCTTT.

This clonotype was seen ten or more times. J is TRBJ1-1 and V is TRBV20-1, with D possibly TRBD1 on 5 matching bases. V was clipped by 3 bases and J by 1 base, with 9 bases between them. The V gene's germline CDR1 is DFQATT and CDR2 SNEGSKA (reference sequence). The CDR3 contains 13 residues. The CDR3 loop is CSASNRGNTEAFF. Here the CDR3 DNA reads TGCAGTGCTAGTAATAGGGGGAACACTGAAGCTTTCTTT.

This clonotype was found many times. The gene calls are TRBV9 and TRBJ2-3; D is unclear. Trimming took 1 base from V and 6 from J, leaving 12 bases between them. Germline V gives CDR1 SGDLS, CDR2 YYNGEE. This CDR3 contains 14 residues. The CDR3, as DNA: TGTGCCAGCAGCGTATATGTTTCGTGGGATACGCAGTATTTT. This gives the protein CASSVYVSWDTQYF.

This clonotype came up many times. The genes are TRBV5-1 and TRBJ2-1, with D perhaps matching TRBD1 (6 bases). The V and J ends lost 2 bases and 7 bases respectively, with 7 bases between them. The CDR3 is 12 amino acids. The germline V gene has CDR1 SGHRS and CDR2 YFSETQ. In DNA, the CDR3 is TGCGCCAGCAGCTTCCAGGGGAATGAGCAGTTCTTC. Translation: CASSFQGNEQFF. Supplemented by reference TRBV5-1 and TRBJ2-1, the full variable domain reads KAGVTQTPRYLIKTRGQQVTLSCSPISGHRSVSWYQQTPGQGLQFLFEYFSETQRNKGNFPGRFSGRQFSNSRSEMNVSTLELGDSALYLCASSFQGNEQFFGPGTRLTVL.

Many counts were recorded for this clonotype. This chain links TRBV25-1 with TRBJ1-2; possible D gene TRBD1, 5 bases. Germline V gene sequence: CDR1 MGHDK, CDR2 SYGVNS. Trimming shortened V by 4 bases and J by 4 bases, and 22 bases separated the two germline ends. This CDR3 has 17 amino acids. CDR3 residues: CASSARAGREPGYGYTF. In nucleotides, the CDR3 is TGTGCCAGCAGTGCTAGGGCAGGGAGGGAACCCGGCTATGGCTACACCTTC.

The chain couples TRBV10-3 to TRBJ2-1; the match to TRBD2 covers 7 bases. Germline V gene lookup returns CDR1 ENHRY and CDR2 SYGVKD. With 4 bases clipped from V and 0 bases from J, the junction kept 3 bases outside the gene matches. This CDR3 has 15 residues. CDR3 nucleotides: TGTGCCATCAGTGTGGGGGGGAGCTCCTACAATGAGCAGTTCTTC. Translated, it gives CAISVGGSSYNEQFF.

This clonotype has a count of ten or more. J is TRBJ1-1 and V is TRBV5-1, with D tentatively TRBD1 (5 bases). Trimming removed 7 bases from V and 5 bases from J, with 18 bases in between. There are 14 residues in the CDR3. Germline loops: CDR1 SGHRS, CDR2 YFSETQ. CDR3: CASGRGEGRTEAFF. The CDR3 DNA follows: TGCGCCAGCGGAAGGGGCGAAGGTCGGACTGAAGCTTTCTTT. Based on the CDR3 plus reference TRBV5-1 and TRBJ1-1, the full variable domain is KAGVTQTPRYLIKTRGQQVTLSCSPISGHRSVSWYQQTPGQGLQFLFEYFSETQRNKGNFPGRFSGRQFSNSRSEMNVSTLELGDSALYLCASGRGEGRTEAFFGQGTRLTVV.